This TCR beta chain originates from a study of cytomegalovirus exposure and HLA in healthy donors. This clone was picked up a small number of times. Its antigen is undetermined. Notes on the study in general: On later analysis, the bulk of CMV-associated TCR beta chains appeared to be HLA-restricted. Previous analysis showed most TCR beta V segments were productive about 90% or about 30% of the time. Sequencing likely produced, as an artifact, a cluster of highly shared sequence variants.

This CDR3 comprises 11 residues. Trimming took off 6 bases at V and 8 bases at J, with 13 bases between the two ends. Per germline, CDR1 DFQATT and CDR2 SNEGSKA (reference sequence). Primers for the PCR totalled 60 Vbeta and 13 Jbeta. TCRdb's table, derived via immunoSEQ multiplex PCR, lists solely in-frame clones and lacks some. The data contain 140,000 to 150,000 clones, around 59% of them seen just once; the ten biggest clones take up roughly 1.9%. The chain carries TRBV20-1 and TRBJ1-2; D possibly corresponds to TRBD1 (6 bases). The clonotype originates from a male donor in good health and CMV-seronegative. Sequencing was carried out using PBMCs. The CDR3 sequence is CSAWDKQGYTF. For the CDR3, the DNA is TGCAGTGCGTGGGACAAACAAGGCTACACCTTC.